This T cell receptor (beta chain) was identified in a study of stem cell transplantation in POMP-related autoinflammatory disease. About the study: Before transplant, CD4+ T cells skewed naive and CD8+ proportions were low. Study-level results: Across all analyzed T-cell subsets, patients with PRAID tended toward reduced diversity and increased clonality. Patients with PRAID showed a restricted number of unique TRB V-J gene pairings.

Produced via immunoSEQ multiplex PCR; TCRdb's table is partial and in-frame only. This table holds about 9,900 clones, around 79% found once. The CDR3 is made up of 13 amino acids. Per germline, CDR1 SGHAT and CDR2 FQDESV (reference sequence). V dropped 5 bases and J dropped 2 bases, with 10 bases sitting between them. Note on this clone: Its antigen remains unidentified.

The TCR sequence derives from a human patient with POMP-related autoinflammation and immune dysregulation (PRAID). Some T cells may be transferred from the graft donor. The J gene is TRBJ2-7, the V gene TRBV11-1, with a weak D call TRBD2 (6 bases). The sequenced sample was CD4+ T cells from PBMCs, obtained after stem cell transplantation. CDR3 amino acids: CASSRRGTYEQYF. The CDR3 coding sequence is TGTGCCAGCAGCAGGCGGGGTACCTACGAGCAGTACTTC.